The following is a TCR beta chain sequence with its context. Sorting recovered naive CD8 T cells on a CD8+CD4-CCR7+CD45RA+ profile. The data stem from a study of molecular identifiers for immune sequencing clone quantification. Study in general: Naive CD8 RNA (approximately 20,000 or 100,000 cells) was divided into five aliquots, with four sequenced.

A single record per CDR3 protein comes from TCRdb applying MiXCR to the PCR reads. Of just over 40,000 distinct CDR3 sequences in the sample, roughly 24% are singletons; the top ten hold around 0.96%. Trimming shortened V by 5 bases and J by 3 bases, and 13 bases separated the two germline ends. This CDR3 spans 14 amino acids. This rearrangement joins TRBV12-3 or TRBV12-4 to TRBJ2-5, with D perhaps given as TRBD1 or TRBD2 (5 bases each). The clonotype was recovered from a human donor in good health. Some libraries in this study had Jurkat cell RNA spiked in. The sample taken for sequencing was naive CD8+ T cells from blood, with Jurkat cell RNA spiked in. The subset: FACS-sorted CD8+CD4-CCR7+CD45RA+ naive T cells. As DNA, the CDR3 is TGTGCCAGCAGTCCCTGGGACGGCAAAGAGACCCAGTACTTC. Its protein product is CASSPWDGKETQYF.